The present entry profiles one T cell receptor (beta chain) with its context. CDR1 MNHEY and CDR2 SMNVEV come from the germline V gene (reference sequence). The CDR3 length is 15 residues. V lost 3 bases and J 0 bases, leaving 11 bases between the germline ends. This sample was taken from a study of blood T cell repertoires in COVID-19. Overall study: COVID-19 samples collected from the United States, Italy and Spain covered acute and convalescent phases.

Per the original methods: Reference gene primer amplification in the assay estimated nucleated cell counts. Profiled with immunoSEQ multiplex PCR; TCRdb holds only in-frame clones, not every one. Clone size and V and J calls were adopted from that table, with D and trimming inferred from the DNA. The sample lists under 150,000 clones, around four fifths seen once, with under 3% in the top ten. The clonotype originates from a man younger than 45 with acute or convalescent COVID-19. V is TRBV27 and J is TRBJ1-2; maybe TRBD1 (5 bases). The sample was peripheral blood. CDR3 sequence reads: CASSFSGGANYGYTF. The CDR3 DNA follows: TGTGCCAGCAGTTTCTCGGGGGGAGCTAACTATGGCTACACCTTC.